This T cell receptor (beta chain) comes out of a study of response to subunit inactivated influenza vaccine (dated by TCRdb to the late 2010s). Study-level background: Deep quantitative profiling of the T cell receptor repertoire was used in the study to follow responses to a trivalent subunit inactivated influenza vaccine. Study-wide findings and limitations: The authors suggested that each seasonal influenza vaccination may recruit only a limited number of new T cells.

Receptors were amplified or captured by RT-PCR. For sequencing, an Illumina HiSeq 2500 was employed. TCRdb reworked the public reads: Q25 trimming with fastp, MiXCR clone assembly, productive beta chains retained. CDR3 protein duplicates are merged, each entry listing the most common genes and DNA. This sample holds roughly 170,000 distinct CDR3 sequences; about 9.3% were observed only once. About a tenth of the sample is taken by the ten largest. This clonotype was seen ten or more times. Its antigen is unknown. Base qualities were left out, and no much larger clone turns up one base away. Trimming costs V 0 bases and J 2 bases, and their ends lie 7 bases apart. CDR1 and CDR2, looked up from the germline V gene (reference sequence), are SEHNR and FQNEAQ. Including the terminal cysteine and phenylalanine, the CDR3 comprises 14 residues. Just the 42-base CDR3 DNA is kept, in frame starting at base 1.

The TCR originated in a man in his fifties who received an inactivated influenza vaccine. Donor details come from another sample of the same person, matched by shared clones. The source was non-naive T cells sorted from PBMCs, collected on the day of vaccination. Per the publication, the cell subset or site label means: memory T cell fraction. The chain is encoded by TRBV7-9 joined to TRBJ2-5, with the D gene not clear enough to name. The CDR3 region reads CASSLAGGQETQYF. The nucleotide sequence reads TGTGCCAGCAGCTTAGCGGGCGGACAAGAGACCCAGTACTTC. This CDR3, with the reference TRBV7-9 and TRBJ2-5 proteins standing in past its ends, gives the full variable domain DTGVSQNPRHKITKRGQNVTFRCDPISEHNRLYWYRQTLGQGPEFLTYFQNEAQLEKSRLLSDRFSAERPKGSFSTLEIQRTEQGDSAMYLCASSLAGGQETQYFGPGTRLLVL.